Shown below are 20 T cell receptor beta chains from a single sample sequenced in a study of shared clonotypes between healthy human individuals. Assay: immunoSEQ multiplex PCR; the TCRdb copy retains only in-frame clones and omits some. The repertoire holds roughly 320,000 clones, around 87% seen once, with around 15% in the top ten. Sequenced material: memory CD8+ T cells sorted from blood. Subset of the sample: CD45RO+ cells pooled with CCR7-negative TemRA cells. Receptors were obtained from a man in his late teens or twenties in good health.

The gene calls are TRBV2 and TRBJ2-7, with TRBD2 matching 13 bases. The length of the CDR3 is 17 residues. V was pared by 4 bases and J by 5 bases, with 11 bases of the junction left unmatched. CDR1 SNHLY and CDR2 FYNNEI come from the germline V gene. CDR3 in amino acids: CASSGWWAGLAGNEQYF. The DNA of the CDR3 is TGTGCCAGCAGTGGATGGTGGGCGGGACTAGCGGGGAACGAGCAGTACTTC.

In regard to this clone: Sequence at one end of the junction differs from germline and may be a read error. The genes are TRBV30 and TRBJ1-5, with 7 bases matching TRBD1. This CDR3 spans 14 amino acids. Per the germline V gene, CDR1 is GTSNPN and CDR2 is SVGIG (reference sequence). The CDR3 coding sequence is TGTGCCTGGACCCAAGGGACAGACAATCAACCCCAGCATTTT. Amino acid sequence: CAWTQGTDNQPQHF.

V usage is TRBV13 and J usage is TRBJ2-1; tentative D call: TRBD1 (5 bases). This CDR3 contains 12 residues. Germline CDR1 reads PRHDT; CDR2 reads FYEKMQ (reference sequence). Trimming shortened V by 4 bases and J by 7 bases, and 8 bases separated the two germline ends. CDR3 nucleotide sequence: TGTGCCAGCAGCTCGACAGCAAATGAGCAGTTCTTC. Protein: CASSSTANEQFF.

The chain is built from TRBV30 and TRBJ2-7; D is perhaps TRBD1 or TRBD2 (5 bases each). CDR3 length: 14 amino acids. CDR1 and CDR2 from the germline V gene are GTSNPN and SVGIG (reference sequence). Trimming left V 3 bases short and J 7 bases short, with 19 bases between. The CDR3, as DNA: TGTGCCTGGAGCGCCACCGGGACGGCCGGGGAGCAGTACTTC. Its protein product is CAWSATGTAGEQYF.

The chain has TRBV7-6 and TRBJ2-1; TRBD2 matches at 8 bases. Germline-derived CDR1 and CDR2 are SGHVS and FNYEAQ. This CDR3 comprises 17 residues. Trimming at V came to 5 bases and at J to 0 bases, leaving 9 bases not matched to a gene. CDR3 loop: CASSTQAGALSYNEQFF. CDR3 coding DNA: TGTGCCAGCAGCACCCAAGCGGGGGCACTCTCCTACAATGAGCAGTTCTTC.

This CDR3 reads CASSDVYPGDTIYF. The DNA for the CDR3 is TGTGCCAGCAGTGACGTCTATCCCGGGGACACCATATATTTT. The chain employs TRBV6-4 and TRBJ1-3; no clear D. The V gene lost 2 bases and the J gene lost 8 bases, with 13 bases spanning the gap. CDR1 MRHNA and CDR2 SNTAGT come from the germline V gene. The CDR3 has 14 amino acids.

The chain uses TRBV6-7 and TRBJ1-4; 10 bases line up with TRBD1. TRBV6-7 is labeled an ORF, and its function is uncertain. The CDR3 is 16 amino acids. With 8 bases clipped from V and 3 bases from J, the junction kept 9 bases outside the gene matches. CDR3 nucleotides: TGTGCCAGCGGCGGGGACAGGGGTCGCGCTAATGAAAAACTGTTTTTT. Protein: CASGGDRGRANEKLFF.

The gene calls are TRBV7-8 and TRBJ1-1; 8 nucleotides agree with TRBD1. The CDR3 covers 15 residues. CDR1 SGHVS and CDR2 FQNEAQ come from the germline V gene. The V gene end was trimmed by 5 bases and the J gene end by 3 bases; junction bases not matched to a gene: 8. In DNA form, the CDR3 reads TGTGCCAGCAGCCGGCGGACAGGGAGGGACACTGAAGCTTTCTTT. Translation: CASSRRTGRDTEAFF.

V gene TRBV27 combines with J gene TRBJ2-7; D perhaps matches TRBD1 (6 bases). V lost 3 bases, J lost 3 bases, and 12 bases lay in between. Germline CDR1 MNHEY, CDR2 SMNVEV (reference sequence). This CDR3 is built from 14 residues. The CDR3 reads CASSFSGAVYEQYF. The DNA for the CDR3 is TGTGCCAGCAGTTTCTCAGGGGCAGTCTACGAGCAGTACTTC.

The J gene is TRBJ2-7, the V gene TRBV28; D gene ambiguous. V lost 3 bases and J lost 1, with 7 bases in between. CDR3 length: 13 amino acids. From germline, CDR1 is MDHEN and CDR2 SYDVKM. The CDR3 bases are TGTGCCAGCAGTTTTAATTGGTCCTACGAGCAGTACTTC. It specifies CASSFNWSYEQYF.

The CDR3 DNA reads TGTGCCAGCAGCTTAGTCGCAGAGAACTACGAGCAGTACTTC. Amino acids: CASSLVAENYEQYF. The rearrangement uses TRBV7-9 and TRBJ2-7, with no clear D. The V gene's germline CDR1 is SEHNR and CDR2 FQNEAQ (reference sequence). The CDR3 length is 14 residues. V was clipped by 1 base and J by 3 bases, with 10 bases between them.

As DNA, the CDR3 is TGTGCCAGCAGCTTGGACGGAGCCACAGATACGCAGTATTTT. It is translated as CASSLDGATDTQYF. The chain joins TRBV6-1 to TRBJ2-3; no clear D. Deletions cut 6 bases from V and 2 bases from J, with 12 bases between. Germline CDR1 and CDR2: MNHNS and SASEGT. This CDR3 is built from 14 residues.

The chain joins TRBV7-3 to TRBJ1-2; D call uncertain. This CDR3 region has 15 residues. Trimming shortened V by 1 base and J by 10 bases, and 19 bases separated the two germline ends. Germline V CDR1 and CDR2: SGHTA, FQGTGA. The CDR3 loop is CASSLNVRQTRAYTF. DNA of the CDR3: TGTGCCAGCAGCTTAAATGTTCGGCAGACTCGGGCCTACACCTTC.

The V gene is TRBV9, the J gene TRBJ2-7; D is unclear. V shed 3 bases and J shed 2 bases, with 12 bases lying between them. There are 14 residues in the CDR3. Looked up from germline, CDR1 is SGDLS and CDR2 is YYNGEE. The CDR3 sequence is CASSGGPWAYEQYF. The CDR3 nucleotides read TGTGCCAGCAGCGGCGGACCGTGGGCCTACGAGCAGTACTTC.

This chain connects TRBV9 to TRBJ2-5; unclear D gene. Trimming stripped 0 bases from V and 5 bases from J, with 8 bases between. The CDR3 covers 13 residues. CDR1 and CDR2 from the germline V gene are SGDLS and YYNGEE. CDR3 in amino acids: CASSVGGDETQYF. In DNA, the CDR3 is TGTGCCAGCAGCGTAGGGGGTGACGAGACCCAGTACTTC.

The rearrangement links TRBV7-9 to TRBJ2-7, with TRBD1 as a possible D gene (5 bases). The CDR3 consists of 14 residues. CDR1 and CDR2 (germline): SEHNR, FQNEAQ (reference sequence). The V and J ends lost 5 bases and 2 bases respectively, with 13 bases between them. Written as DNA, the CDR3 is TGTGCCAGCAGCCATCACAGGATCCCCTACGAGCAGTACTTC. It yields the protein CASSHHRIPYEQYF.

The chain uses TRBV30 and TRBJ2-3; TRBD2 matches 8 bases. The CDR3 has 15 amino acids. CDR1 and CDR2 (germline): GTSNPN, SVGIG (reference sequence). With V trimmed by 0 bases and J by 3 bases, 5 bases remained unmatched. The CDR3: CAWSVTGGPTDTQYF. DNA of the CDR3: TGTGCCTGGAGTGTAACGGGGGGGCCAACAGATACGCAGTATTTT.

The CDR3 DNA is TGTGCCAGCAGTTTGTCCCCGACTGGATATGAAAAACTGTTTTTT. It translates to CASSLSPTGYEKLFF. This chain joins TRBV27 and TRBJ1-4; D gene unclear. The CDR3 spans 15 residues. Germline CDR1 is MNHEY and CDR2 is SMNVEV (reference sequence). The V end lost 3 bases, the J end lost 6 bases, and 14 bases lay between the germline ends.

This chain joins TRBV2 and TRBJ2-1; D is unresolved. CDR3 length: 13 residues. Germline CDR1 reads SNHLY; CDR2 reads FYNNEI. V gave up 7 bases and J gave up 5 bases, with 12 bases separating them. The DNA of the CDR3 is TGTGCCAGCATAAGCGATCGCGACAATGAGCAGTTCTTC. This encodes CASISDRDNEQFF. The variable domain in full, completed from reference TRBV2 and TRBJ2-1, reads EPEVTQTPSHQVTQMGQEVILRCVPISNHLYFYWYRQILGQKVEFLVSFYNNEISEKSEIFDDQFSVERPDGSNFTLKIRSTKLEDSAMYFCASISDRDNEQFFGPGTRLTVL.

This chain uses TRBV9 with TRBJ2-3, with a possible D match to TRBD2 (6 bases). Germline-derived CDR1 and CDR2 are SGDLS and YYNGEE. V was pared by 4 bases and J by 4 bases, with 19 bases between. The CDR3 is 16 residues long. CDR3 bases: TGTGCCAGCAGCCCACGACTAGTCCGGCTCTCAGATACGCAGTATTTT. Translated, it gives CASSPRLVRLSDTQYF.